This T cell receptor beta chain was captured by sequencing in a study of blood T cells in healthy people across ages. This clonotype was observed a handful of times. Its matching antigen is unknown. Points from the study as a whole: In older individuals, TCR beta diversity per million T cells was lower, falling roughly linearly with age. Estimated diversity across one million T cells was deemed an underestimate.

It was with a sample-barcoded 5' primer and a J-beta primer mix that a second PCR of about 6 to 12 cycles was run. TCRdb called the 5' RACE reads again in MiXCR, with one record for every CDR3 protein. The data show roughly 2 million distinct CDR3 sequences, around 50% seen once. Every donor provided around 9.5 milliliters of peripheral blood. No fewer than 5.5 micrograms of total RNA were isolated from every sample. Sequenced: blood. The sequence came from a woman in her thirties or forties in good health.

The CDR3 sequence: CSARGGSGSPLHF. CDR3 nucleotides: TGCAGTGCTAGGGGGGGGTCGGGTTCACCCCTCCACTTT. This rearrangement joins TRBV20-1 to TRBJ1-6; maybe TRBD1 (5 bases). The CDR3 spans 13 residues. Trimming stripped 3 bases from V and 9 bases from J, with 12 bases between. From germline, CDR1 is DFQATT and CDR2 SNEGSKA (reference sequence).